This T cell receptor (beta chain) is from a study of CD8+CD57+ T cells in acquired aplastic anemia (dated 2018 in TCRdb). Context from the whole study: A mean of 3.2 ug of DNA, ranging from about 0.19 to 27.4 ug, was extracted from sorted CD4+ and CD8+ cells. Mean read counts for healthy donor samples were approximately 10 million for CD4+ cells and around 11 million for CD8+ cells.

Results the study describes overall, beyond this receptor: Over 25 CD8+ CDR3 sequences were found in both patients and controls but appeared to be highly expressed in patients and within the immunodominant clones of the patients. Between patients and healthy controls, no significant difference in CD8+ Simpson's diversity was found (P=0.060).

In this study, sorted CD4+ and CD8+ T cells from the blood of healthy subjects and of severe aplastic anemia patients had their TCR repertoires deep-sequenced. Ficoll-Paque density gradient centrifugation was used to isolate peripheral blood mononuclear cells. CD4+ and CD8+ T cells were sorted by FACS or magnetic beads before DNA extraction. This clonotype was seen only a few times. The specificity of this receptor is unknown. Base qualities are not provided; no much larger clone lies one nucleotide away. TCR beta VDJ combination and CDR3 sequence profiling used genomic DNA as the template. An Illumina HiSeq 2000 was the platform used for TCR repertoire sequencing. The authors processed their data as follows. TRBV/TRBJ rearrangement plots, CDR3 size and DJ length profiles, and Simpson's diversity index were used to assess repertoires. The most abundant DNA sequence in the deep sequencing data was defined as the immunodominant clone. CDR3 amino acid sequences were screened for sharing across subjects and were compared with published repertoires and the VDJdb database. Using fastp trimming at Q25 and MiXCR clonotype assembly, TCRdb reanalyzed the public sequencing data and kept in-frame beta chains. Rows with one shared CDR3 protein collapse into an entry with the most common genes and DNA. The V and J calls come from TCRdb's annotation, not from the publication. The sample table records roughly 170,000 distinct CDR3 sequences; 63% of these occur just once. The ten largest make up about 50% of the sample.

Sequenced input: sorted CD4+, CD8+, or CD8+CD57+ T cells (not recorded which) from PBMCs. The receptor was isolated from a human donor in good health.

CDR3 protein: CSVVAQEQFF. Read as DNA, the sequence is TGCAGCGTTGTTGCCCAAGAGCAGTTCTTC. The V and J genes are TRBV20-1 and TRBJ2-1; a confident D gene designation cannot be given. The CDR3 sequence holds 10 residues, the cysteine and phenylalanine included. Left in the record is the CDR3 DNA by itself, 30 bases read in frame from the first base. The germline V gene (reference sequence) sets CDR1 to DFQATT and CDR2 to SNEGSKA.